These 30 T cell receptor beta chains were all obtained from the same sample, sequenced in a study of human T cells and chemical hapten exposure (dated by TCRdb to the early 2020s). Per the publication, the time point label means: patch test 1, 2 weeks after DPC sensitization. The treatment or condition label corresponds to: therapeutic diphenylcyclopropenone sensitization with weekly scalp DPC. Library creation used RACE. The sequencer was a NextSeq 500. The public reads were run again by TCRdb, first through fastp at Q25 and then through MiXCR, and only productive beta chains were kept. Entries that share a CDR3 protein sequence are merged under the most common genes and DNA. This sample gives fewer than 150,000 distinct CDR3 sequences in total; approximately 15% of them show up just once. In total, the top ten clones hold roughly 0.92% of the sample. This sample comprised whole blood, obtained in connection with sensitization to the hapten diphenylcyclopropenone (DPC). These receptors came from a man aged 18-30 years with alopecia areata. Some clones in this sample may be carry-over from other donors' samples.

CDR3 in amino acids: CASSRVNQPQHF. The CDR3 DNA reads as TGTGCCAGCTCACGAGTCAATCAGCCCCAGCATTTT. The V gene is TRBV18, the J gene TRBJ1-5; no firm D call. The CDR3 contains 12 residues. CDR1 and CDR2 from the germline V gene are KGHSH and LQKENI. V dropped 4 bases and J dropped 3 bases, with 4 bases sitting between them.

The chain recombines TRBV6-5 with TRBJ2-2; D is unresolved. Germline loops: CDR1 MNHEY, CDR2 SVGAGI. CDR3 length equals 15 residues. With 0 bases removed from V and 6 bases from J, the gap between germline ends came to 11 bases. The CDR3 coding sequence is TGTGCCAGCAGTTACTCAAGGGCAGGCCCCGGGGAGCTGTTTTTT. Its translation: CASSYSRAGPGELFF.

This clonotype was picked up a small number of times. The genes are TRBV7-8 and TRBJ2-3; TRBD2 matches 7 bases. Germline V lookup: CDR1 SGHVS, CDR2 FQNEAQ. J gave up 5 bases and V 5 bases, and 4 bases lay outside the gene matches. The length of the CDR3 is 13 residues. CDR3 nucleotide sequence: TGTGCCAGCAGCGGCGGACTAGTAGATACGCAGTATTTT. Residues: CASSGGLVDTQYF.

The chain uses TRBV6-6 and TRBJ1-1; D ambiguous. Trimming pared 6 bases from V and 1 base from J, leaving 6 bases between. The CDR3 totals 12 residues. The germline V gene has CDR1 MNHNY and CDR2 SVGAGI (reference sequence). The CDR3 region is CASRDPNTEAFF. CDR3 nucleotides: TGTGCCAGCAGGGACCCGAACACTGAAGCTTTCTTT.

The sample holds a few counts of this clonotype. The V call is TRBV6-2 or TRBV6-3, the J call TRBJ1-5; 9 bases map to TRBD1. The CDR3 totals 19 residues. CDR1 MNHEY and CDR2 SVGEGT come from the germline V gene. Unmatched junction bases numbered 15, after V lost 2 bases and J lost 4 bases. CDR3 coding DNA: TGTGCCAGCAGTTACGATCTAGTCGCGACAGGGGGTAAGAATCAGCCCCAGCATTTT. Protein sequence: CASSYDLVATGGKNQPQHF.

The chain is built from TRBV6-6 and TRBJ1-6; 8 positions match TRBD1. CDR1 is MNHNY, CDR2 SVGAGI, per germline (reference sequence). The V gene end was trimmed by 0 bases and the J gene end by 6 bases; junction bases not matched to a gene: 13. CDR3 length: 19 residues. For the CDR3, the DNA is TGTGCCAGCAGTTACTCGCCGGACAGGGAGGGTGATATTAATTCACCCCTCCACTTT. Translated, it gives CASSYSPDREGDINSPLHF.

There are a few counts of this clonotype. The V call is TRBV10-2, the J call TRBJ1-4; D ambiguous. The CDR3 runs 14 residues. From germline, CDR1 is WSHSY and CDR2 SAAADI. Trimming removed 3 bases from V and 3 bases from J, with 8 bases in between. CDR3 in amino acids: CASSEPGSNEKLFF. The CDR3 DNA sequence: TGCGCCAGCAGTGAACCGGGATCTAATGAAAAACTGTTTTTT.

Only a few counts were recorded for this clonotype. The genes are TRBV5-1 and TRBJ1-6, with 9 bases identical to TRBD1. The germline V gene has CDR1 SGHRS and CDR2 YFSETQ. V lost 4 bases to trimming and J lost 9 bases; unmatched junction nucleotides: 5. The length of the CDR3 is 14 residues. The CDR3 region has the DNA TGCGCCAGCAGCCCCGGGACAGGGAGTTCACCCCTCCACTTT. It encodes CASSPGTGSSPLHF.

This chain uses TRBV6-2 or TRBV6-3 with TRBJ2-7, with D tentatively TRBD2 (6 bases). This CDR3 has 15 residues. From germline, CDR1 is MNHEY and CDR2 SVGEGT. The V end was cut by 11 bases, the J end by 4 bases, with 24 bases between. The DNA for the CDR3 is TGTGCCTCCTCTCGCGGGGCGGCGGGTGCTTACGAGCAGTACTTC. Translation: CASSRGAAGAYEQYF.

This clonotype showed up just a few times. This chain links TRBV20-1 with TRBJ1-6, with unresolved D. V lost 3 bases and J 7 bases, leaving 10 bases between the germline ends. Germline CDR1 reads DFQATT; CDR2 reads SNEGSKA (reference sequence). The CDR3 has 13 amino acids. In DNA form, the CDR3 reads TGCAGTGCTAGCGGGCCTAGGAATTCACCCCTCCACTTT. This encodes CSASGPRNSPLHF.

This clonotype was recorded a few times. The chain employs TRBV6-4 and TRBJ2-1, with 8 bases identical to TRBD1. The CDR3 totals 15 residues. The V gene's germline CDR1 is MRHNA and CDR2 SNTAGT. Losses at the gene ends were 0 bases for V and 8 bases for J; bases not matched to a gene: 6. This CDR3 reads CASSDSGQGVDEQFF. As DNA, the CDR3 is TGTGCCAGCAGTGACTCAGGACAGGGCGTTGATGAGCAGTTCTTC.

The CDR3: CASKQGGIGSPLHF. In nucleotides, the CDR3 is TGTGCCAGTAAACAGGGCGGAATTGGCTCACCCCTCCACTTT. V usage is TRBV19 and J usage is TRBJ1-6; weak D call: TRBD1 (6 bases). Germline CDR1 and CDR2: LNHDA and SQIVND (reference sequence). V was cut by 7 bases and J by 10 bases, with 17 bases left in between. CDR3 length equals 14 residues.

V usage is TRBV6-2 or TRBV6-3 and J usage is TRBJ2-4; TRBD1 matches 7 bases. The germline gives CDR1 MNHEY, CDR2 SVGEGT. The CDR3 contains 14 residues. V trimming: 4 bases; J trimming: 5 bases; junction bases outside the gene matches: 5. Here the CDR3 DNA reads TGTGCCAGCAGTTTCGGGACAGCGGAAAACATTCAGTACTTC. This gives the protein CASSFGTAENIQYF.

The chain recombines TRBV6-6 with TRBJ2-3; D gene unclear. Looked up from germline, CDR1 is MNHNY and CDR2 is SVGAGI (reference sequence). Between the trimmed V and J ends, which lost 0 bases and 0 bases, there was a span of 13 bases. The CDR3 loop spans 17 amino acids. Here the CDR3 reads CASSYSLQILSTDTQYF. The CDR3 DNA reads TGTGCCAGCAGTTACTCTCTGCAGATCCTTAGCACAGATACGCAGTATTTT.

V gene TRBV4-3 combines with J gene TRBJ2-6; D remains unclear. The CDR3 runs to 16 residues. Germline V gives CDR1 LGHNA, CDR2 YSLEER. V gave up 0 bases and J gave up 0 bases, with 6 bases separating them. Here the CDR3 reads CASSQDAFSGANVLTF. CDR3 bases: TGCGCCAGCAGCCAAGATGCTTTCTCTGGGGCCAACGTCCTGACTTTC.

The rearrangement joins TRBV28 to TRBJ1-2; unclear D gene. From germline, CDR1 is MDHEN and CDR2 SYDVKM. Trimming removed 2 bases at V and 10 bases at J, with 17 bases between. The CDR3 runs to 14 residues. The CDR3 region is CASSLPERNRDYTF. CDR3 nucleotide sequence: TGTGCCAGCAGTTTACCCGAAAGAAATCGCGACTACACCTTC.

The chain employs TRBV6-2 or TRBV6-3 and TRBJ2-7; a weak D match, TRBD2 (6 bases). Looked up from germline, CDR1 is MNHEY and CDR2 is SVGEGT. The CDR3 runs to 15 residues. V lost 4 bases to trimming and J lost 2 bases, with 15 bases between them. CDR3 protein: CASSSPGDGTYEQYV. The CDR3 DNA sequence: TGTGCCAGCAGTTCTCCGGGGGACGGGACCTACGAGCAGTACGTC.

The rearrangement joins TRBV7-6 to TRBJ1-5; D unclear. V lost 1 base to trimming and J lost 5 bases, with 12 bases between them. In germline, CDR1 is SGHVS, CDR2 FNYEAQ. This CDR3 has 15 amino acids. The CDR3 here is CASSLEAGSHQPQHF. The DNA for the CDR3 is TGTGCCAGCAGCTTAGAAGCGGGGTCCCATCAGCCCCAGCATTTT.

The chain employs TRBV4-1 and TRBJ1-3; TRBD1 is a possible D gene (6 bases). V shed 0 bases and J shed 1 base, with 28 bases lying between them. This CDR3 spans 22 amino acids. Germline V gene lookup returns CDR1 MGHRA and CDR2 YSYEKL. CDR3 bases: TGCGCCAGCAGCCAAGAACGCCTTAAACAGGGTTCTGTCACGACTTCTGGAAACACCATATATTTT. Residues: CASSQERLKQGSVTTSGNTIYF.

The gene calls are TRBV3-1 and TRBJ2-3; TRBD2 is a possible D gene (7 bases). The length of the CDR3 is 16 residues. The V and J ends lost 3 bases and 2 bases respectively, with 15 bases between them. Germline-derived CDR1 and CDR2 are LGHDT and YNNKEL (reference sequence). CDR3 nucleotide sequence: TGTGCCAGCAGCCACCGGGGGGCCAGTGTCACAGATACGCAGTATTTT. Encoded protein: CASSHRGASVTDTQYF.

The chain joins TRBV14 to TRBJ2-2; TRBD1 matches 7 bases. The CDR3 loop spans 15 amino acids. V shed 0 bases and J 5 bases; nucleotides not matched to a gene: 3. Germline loops: CDR1 SGHDN, CDR2 FVKESK. CDR3 coding DNA: TGTGCCAGCAGCCAAGATCACAGGGGTACCGGGGAGCTGTTTTTT. Protein: CASSQDHRGTGELFF.

This clonotype has more than one count but fewer than ten. The V gene is TRBV4-3, the J gene TRBJ2-1, with 8 positions matching TRBD2. The CDR3 spans 16 residues. Trimming removed 1 base from V and 4 bases from J; junction bases left unmatched: 6. CDR1 and CDR2 from the germline V gene are LGHNA and YSLEER. CDR3 nucleotide sequence: TGCGCCAGCAGCCAAGTAGCCGGGGGGGCTTACAATGAGCAGTTCTTC. It specifies CASSQVAGGAYNEQFF.

This clonotype was counted between two and nine times. The chain joins TRBV7-2 to TRBJ2-3, with 9 bases aligning to TRBD2. This CDR3 is 16 amino acids long. Germline V gene lookup returns CDR1 SGHTA and CDR2 FQGNSA. V shed 0 bases, J shed 8 bases, and the junction held 9 bases outside the gene matches. CDR3 amino acids: CASSLAKVAGVGTQYF. As DNA, the CDR3 is TGTGCCAGCAGCTTAGCGAAGGTAGCGGGGGTTGGTACGCAGTATTTT.

The V call is TRBV28, the J call TRBJ2-2; TRBD1 agrees at 9 bases. CDR3 length equals 17 residues. The germline V gene encodes CDR1 MDHEN and CDR2 SYDVKM. J was trimmed by 7 bases and V by 5 bases; bases with no gene match: 14. The CDR3 nucleotides are TGTGCCAGCAGTGGACCTCCCGGGACAGGGTCTCGCGGGGAGCTGTTTTTT. This codes for CASSGPPGTGSRGELFF.

This clonotype has more than one count but fewer than ten. V usage is TRBV20-1 and J usage is TRBJ1-1, with D unclear. The germline gives CDR1 DFQATT, CDR2 SNEGSKA (reference sequence). Trimming took off 5 bases at V and 0 bases at J, with 10 bases between the two ends. The CDR3 sequence is 13 residues long. The CDR3 region is CSASKILNTEAFF. CDR3 nucleotide sequence: TGCAGTGCTTCGAAAATCCTGAACACTGAAGCTTTCTTT.

Details on this clonotype: A single base separates this from a much larger clone, so it may be a read error. The V call is TRBV5-6, the J call TRBJ1-3; TRBD1 aligns across 7 bases. Germline CDR1 and CDR2: SGHDT and YYEEEE. V lost 4 bases to trimming and J lost 0 bases; unmatched junction nucleotides: 1. The CDR3 is 14 residues long. CDR3 bases: TGTGCCAGCAGCCGACAGGGCTCTGGAAACACCATATATTTT. It specifies CASSRQGSGNTIYF.

This clonotype was found a few times. V gene TRBV7-6 combines with J gene TRBJ2-5; 10 bases fit TRBD2. Unmatched junction bases numbered 7, after V lost 3 bases and J lost 3 bases. This CDR3 comprises 16 residues. Per germline, CDR1 SGHVS and CDR2 FNYEAQ. Here the CDR3 DNA reads TGTGCCAGCAGCTTGGCCAGCGGGGGGGCCGAAGAGACCCAGTACTTC. It translates to CASSLASGGAEETQYF. Filled out from reference TRBV7-6 and TRBJ2-5, the complete variable domain reads GAGVSQSPRYKVTKRGQDVALRCDPISGHVSLYWYRQALGQGPEFLTYFNYEAQQDKSGLPNDRFSAERPEGSISTLTIQRTEQRDSAMYRCASSLASGGAEETQYFGPGTRLLVL.

This clonotype showed up just a few times. The V call is TRBV7-3, the J call TRBJ2-1; D remains ambiguous. The V and J ends lost 3 bases and 3 bases respectively, with 9 bases between them. Germline V gives CDR1 SGHTA, CDR2 FQGTGA. The CDR3 is made up of 14 amino acids. The CDR3 is CASSLGKIYNEQFF. The CDR3 DNA is TGTGCCAGCAGCTTGGGGAAGATCTACAATGAGCAGTTCTTC.

This clonotype came up many times. This chain joins TRBV28 and TRBJ1-5; 9 positions match TRBD1. CDR3 length: 14 residues. After removal of 6 bases from V and 4 bases from J, the junction contained 4 bases not matched to a gene. In germline, CDR1 is MDHEN, CDR2 SYDVKM. The chain's CDR3 is CASRGQGGNQPQHF. For the CDR3, the DNA is TGTGCCAGCAGGGGACAGGGAGGTAATCAGCCCCAGCATTTT.

This clonotype has just a few counts. The chain employs TRBV20-1 and TRBJ1-5; D uncertain. The ends were cut back, 1 base at V and 5 bases at J, with 9 bases in the middle. Germline V lookup: CDR1 DFQATT, CDR2 SNEGSKA (reference sequence). This CDR3 has 13 residues. In nucleotides, the CDR3 is TGCAGTGCTAGAGGCCGGGCGGATCAGCCCCAGCATTTT. Encoded protein: CSARGRADQPQHF.